Below are 18 T cell receptor beta chains sequenced from a single sample in a study of cytomegalovirus exposure and HLA in healthy donors. The method was immunoSEQ multiplex PCR; TCRdb's version includes in-frame clones alone and lacks a portion of them. The data show some 170,000 clones, with roughly 86% seen just once and 2.7% held by the top ten. The specimen sequenced was PBMCs. The receptors come from a man younger than 35 in good health and CMV-seropositive.

V gene TRBV28 combines with J gene TRBJ2-7, with 8 positions matching TRBD2. This CDR3 has 16 residues. CDR1 MDHEN and CDR2 SYDVKM come from the germline V gene. With 4 bases clipped from V and 3 bases from J, the junction kept 11 bases outside the gene matches. The CDR3: CASSSPGSGSVYEQYF. Written as DNA, the CDR3 is TGTGCCAGCAGTTCCCCTGGCAGCGGGAGTGTCTACGAGCAGTACTTC.

The rearrangement joins TRBV19 to TRBJ2-7; D not certain. V was shortened by 5 bases and J by 3 bases, with 11 bases between the two germline ends. The germline V gene has CDR1 LNHDA and CDR2 SQIVND (reference sequence). The length of the CDR3 is 13 residues. The CDR3 DNA reads TGTGCCAGTAGTCCGGCACAGTACTACGAGCAGTACTTC. Translation: CASSPAQYYEQYF.

This chain links TRBV7-3 with TRBJ1-1, with 8 bases aligning to TRBD1. CDR3 length: 15 residues. From germline, CDR1 is SGHTA and CDR2 FQGTGA. V gave up 1 base and J gave up 5 bases; unmatched junction bases: 6. The chain's CDR3 is CASSLKAGGRTEAFF. DNA for the CDR3: TGTGCCAGCAGCTTAAAGGCAGGGGGCAGGACTGAAGCTTTCTTT.

The chain links TRBV6-5 to TRBJ1-1; no clear D gene. Trimming took off 2 bases at V and 6 bases at J, with 10 bases between the two ends. The CDR3 runs to 13 residues. In germline, CDR1 is MNHEY, CDR2 SVGAGI. The CDR3 DNA is TGTGCCAGCAGTTACGGAGCTGGCGCTGAAGCTTTCTTT. Its translation: CASSYGAGAEAFF.

The rearrangement uses TRBV5-1 and TRBJ2-2, with D unresolved. This CDR3 region has 14 residues. The germline CDR1 and CDR2 sequences are SGHRS and YFSETQ. V lost 0 bases and J lost 1, with 4 bases in between. The DNA for the CDR3 is TGCGCCAGCAGCTTGGGACAGAACACCGGGGAGCTGTTTTTT. It encodes CASSLGQNTGELFF. Full variable domain (outside the CDR3, taken from reference TRBV5-1 and TRBJ2-2): KAGVTQTPRYLIKTRGQQVTLSCSPISGHRSVSWYQQTPGQGLQFLFEYFSETQRNKGNFPGRFSGRQFSNSRSEMNVSTLELGDSALYLCASSLGQNTGELFFGEGSRLTVL.

The chain carries TRBV7-2 and TRBJ2-3, with 12 nucleotides matching TRBD2. J was trimmed by 3 bases and V by 4 bases; bases with no gene match: 8. This CDR3 region has 17 residues. Germline CDR1 and CDR2: SGHTA and FQGNSA. CDR3 residues: CASSSRLAGVGTDTQYF. The CDR3 bases are TGTGCCAGCAGCTCCCGACTAGCGGGAGTAGGTACAGATACGCAGTATTTT.

Only a few counts were recorded for this clone. The chain combines TRBV7-6 with TRBJ1-6; 7 bases match TRBD1. Per germline, CDR1 SGHVS and CDR2 FNYEAQ. The CDR3 covers 14 residues. J lost 10 bases, V lost 1 base, and 4 bases had no gene match. CDR3: CASSLGQGDSPLHF. CDR3 coding DNA: TGTGCCAGCAGCTTAGGACAGGGAGACTCACCCCTCCACTTT.

The genes are TRBV7-8 and TRBJ2-4, with 7 positions matching TRBD2. This CDR3 contains 14 residues. Trimming at V came to 0 bases and at J to 8 bases, leaving 4 bases not matched to a gene. The germline V gene has CDR1 SGHVS and CDR2 FQNEAQ. The CDR3 sequence is CASSLAGGRDIQYF. The CDR3 DNA reads TGTGCCAGCAGCTTAGCGGGGGGGAGGGACATTCAGTACTTC.

CDR3 in DNA: TGTGCCAGCAGCCTGGTAGCGGGGGGGCCGAATGAGCAGTTCTTC. This codes for CASSLVAGGPNEQFF. The chain is built from TRBV7-8 and TRBJ2-1; 11 nucleotides line up with TRBD2. This CDR3 is built from 15 residues. Germline CDR1 and CDR2: SGHVS and FQNEAQ. After removal of 5 bases from V and 7 bases from J, the junction contained 7 bases not matched to a gene.

The V call is TRBV27, the J call TRBJ1-4; TRBD1 might be the D (5 bases). The CDR3 is 13 amino acids. V lost 8 bases and J lost 7, with 14 bases in between. The germline V gene encodes CDR1 MNHEY and CDR2 SMNVEV (reference sequence). The CDR3 protein is CASGVGGVEKLFF. CDR3 nucleotide sequence: TGTGCCAGCGGGGTTGGAGGGGTTGAAAAACTGTTTTTT.

This clone has a single count. The V gene is TRBV7-6, the J gene TRBJ2-7; possible D gene TRBD2, 5 bases. The V gene's germline CDR1 is SGHVS and CDR2 FNYEAQ. This CDR3 has 15 amino acids. Trimming stripped 6 bases from V and 4 bases from J, with 19 bases between. The CDR3 protein is CASRSRVGDEYEQYF. The CDR3 coding sequence is TGTGCCAGCAGGTCAAGGGTGGGAGATGAGTACGAGCAGTACTTC.

This chain connects TRBV5-1 to TRBJ2-7, with D perhaps matching TRBD1 (5 bases). Between the trimmed V and J ends, which lost 4 bases and 0 bases, there was a span of 14 bases. Looked up from germline, CDR1 is SGHRS and CDR2 is YFSETQ. CDR3 size: 15 residues. CDR3: CASSDGTGISYEQYF. The CDR3 coding sequence is TGCGCCAGCAGCGACGGAACAGGAATCTCCTACGAGCAGTACTTC.

The chain is built from TRBV15 and TRBJ2-1, with 13 bases lining up with TRBD2. Germline assignment: CDR1 LNHNV and CDR2 YYDKDF (reference sequence). The CDR3 contains 15 residues. The trim removed 3 bases at V and 6 bases at J, leaving 2 bases unmatched. CDR3 sequence: CATSRGTSGTNEQFF. CDR3 DNA: TGTGCCACCAGCAGGGGGACTAGCGGGACCAATGAGCAGTTCTTC.

The CDR3 DNA sequence: TGTGCCAGCAGTGGGCAGGGTGTGGATCAGCCCCAGCATTTT. The encoded protein is CASSGQGVDQPQHF. The rearrangement joins TRBV2 to TRBJ1-5; D is perhaps TRBD1 (5 bases). The CDR3 is made up of 14 amino acids. V gave up 4 bases and J gave up 5 bases, with 12 bases separating them. The germline CDR1 and CDR2 sequences are SNHLY and FYNNEI.

The V call is TRBV7-8, the J call TRBJ2-1; 9 nucleotides line up with TRBD2. Germline V CDR1 and CDR2: SGHVS, FQNEAQ. The CDR3 loop spans 18 amino acids. Unmatched junction bases numbered 13, after V lost 1 base and J lost 6 bases. Here the CDR3 reads CASSLVKRGLAGTNEQFF. For the CDR3, the DNA is TGTGCCAGCAGCTTAGTGAAGCGTGGCCTAGCGGGGACCAATGAGCAGTTCTTC.

This clone was observed once. V is TRBV9 and J is TRBJ1-5; 7 nucleotides match TRBD1. The CDR3 consists of 15 residues. Trimming took 3 bases from V and 1 from J; bases not matched to a gene: 4. The V gene's germline CDR1 is SGDLS and CDR2 YYNGEE. CDR3 sequence reads: CASSAQGLSNQPQHF. DNA for the CDR3: TGTGCCAGCAGCGCACAGGGGTTGAGCAATCAGCCCCAGCATTTT.

V and J are TRBV5-1 and TRBJ1-4; D perhaps matches TRBD1 (6 bases). Trimming removed 4 bases from V and 7 bases from J, with 14 bases in between. There are 14 residues in the CDR3. The germline gives CDR1 SGHRS, CDR2 YFSETQ. The DNA of the CDR3 is TGCGCCAGCAGCCAACAGGGAAGGGGTGAAAAACTGTTTTTT. It is translated as CASSQQGRGEKLFF.

This clone was observed a single time. V is TRBV7-8 and J is TRBJ2-5; 11 nucleotides align to TRBD2. The CDR3 spans 16 residues. Germline loops: CDR1 SGHVS, CDR2 FQNEAQ. V lost 8 bases and J lost 4; bases outside the gene matches: 12. In DNA, the CDR3 is TGTGCCAGCGGCCCGAGACTAGCGGGATTCGGAGAGACCCAGTACTTC. Protein product: CASGPRLAGFGETQYF.